This T cell receptor (beta chain) was recorded in a study of Graves' ophthalmopathy and Graves' hyperthyroidism. Study information: Stable hyperthyroidism referred to disease that showed no ophthalmopathy within 18 months of follow-up. Findings of the study overall: Ophthalmopathy and stable hyperthyroidism were discriminated by a 13-signature model, with 85% to 90% sensitivity and 81.08% specificity. The majority of expanded thyroid clonotypes above 0.001 frequency also occurred in blood.

Included hyperthyroidism patients were aged 18 to 65 and newly diagnosed (under 2 months' duration). RNA transcripts yielded amplified TCR beta CDR3 regions. HTBI-primed RT-PCR formed the first round, and a multiplex PCR formed the second. One entry per CDR3 protein, called by TCRdb with MiXCR from the multiplex PCR reads. In the table there are roughly 600,000 distinct CDR3 sequences, approximately 35% of which are singletons. CDR1 LNHDA and CDR2 SQIVND come from the germline V gene (reference sequence). CDR3 size: 13 residues. Trimming took off 7 bases at V and 0 bases at J, with 7 bases between the two ends. In its sample, this clonotype was seen many times. Its antigen is unidentified.

The chain employs TRBV19 and TRBJ1-5; unclear D gene. This TCR came from an adult man with Graves' hyperthyroidism. The sequencing input was peripheral blood or thyroid tissue (not recorded which). The CDR3 nucleotides are TGTGCCAGTACCAAGTATAGCAATCAGCCCCAGCATTTT. Translation gives CASTKYSNQPQHF.